This T cell receptor beta chain was identified in a study of a mutant IDH1 vaccine in newly diagnosed glioma. The time point was: week 23, last vaccination. Doses of 300 ug of mutant IDH1 20-mer peptide were given with topical imiquimod. Germline CDR1 is SGHNT and CDR2 is YYREEE (reference sequence). V lost 4 bases, J lost 1 base, and 8 bases lay in between. This CDR3 spans 13 amino acids. Of note for this clone: Its antigen is unidentified.

Profiled with immunoSEQ multiplex PCR; TCRdb holds only in-frame clones, not every one. The repertoire consists of 40,000 to 50,000 clones, with 78% occurring once and the leading ten covering around 6.5%. The V and J genes are TRBV5-4 and TRBJ1-1; D gene uncertain. The sequence was obtained from a woman in her thirties or forties with glioma. Some clones in this sample may be carry-over from other donors' samples. The sample here was PBMCs, taken from a glioma patient whose treatment included an IDH1 peptide vaccine. CDR3 region: CASSSYTNTEAFF. As DNA, the CDR3 is TGTGCCAGCAGCAGCTACACGAACACTGAAGCTTTCTTT.